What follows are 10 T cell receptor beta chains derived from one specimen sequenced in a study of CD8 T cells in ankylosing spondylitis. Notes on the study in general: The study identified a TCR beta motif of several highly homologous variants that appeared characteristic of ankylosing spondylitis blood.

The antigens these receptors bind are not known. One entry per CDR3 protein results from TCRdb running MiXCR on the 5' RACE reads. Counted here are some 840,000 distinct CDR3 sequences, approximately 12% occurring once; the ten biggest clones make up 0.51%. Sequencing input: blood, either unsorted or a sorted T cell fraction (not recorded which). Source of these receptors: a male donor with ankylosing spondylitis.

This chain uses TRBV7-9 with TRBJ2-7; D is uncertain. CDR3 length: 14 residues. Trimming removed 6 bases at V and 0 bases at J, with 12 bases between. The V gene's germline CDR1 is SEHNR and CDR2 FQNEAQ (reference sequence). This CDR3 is CASSKERSSYEQYF. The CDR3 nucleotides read TGTGCCAGCAGTAAGGAACGGAGCTCCTACGAGCAGTACTTC.

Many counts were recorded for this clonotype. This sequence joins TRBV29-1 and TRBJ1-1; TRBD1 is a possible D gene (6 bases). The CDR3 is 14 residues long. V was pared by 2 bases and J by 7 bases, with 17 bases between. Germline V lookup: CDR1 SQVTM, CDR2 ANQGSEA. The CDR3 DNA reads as TGCAGCGTTGAACGGGGACTCGGAGGGGGTGAAGCTTTCTTT. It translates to CSVERGLGGGEAFF. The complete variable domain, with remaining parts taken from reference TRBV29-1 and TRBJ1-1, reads SAVISQKPSRDICQRGTSLTIQCQVDSQVTMMFWYRQQPGQSLTLIATANQGSEATYESGFVIDKFPISRPNLTFSTLTVSNMSPEDSSIYLCSVERGLGGGEAFFGQGTRLTVV.

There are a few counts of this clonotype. CDR3 in DNA: TGTGCCAGCTTCCGGGGGGTACGGCGCTCCGGGTATTATCAGCCCCAGCATTTT. It specifies CASFRGVRRSGYYQPQHF. The chain joins TRBV6-1 to TRBJ1-5, with a weak D call TRBD1 (5 bases). V was pared by 8 bases and J by 5 bases, with 28 bases between. The CDR3 loop spans 18 amino acids. The germline CDR1 and CDR2 sequences are MNHNS and SASEGT.

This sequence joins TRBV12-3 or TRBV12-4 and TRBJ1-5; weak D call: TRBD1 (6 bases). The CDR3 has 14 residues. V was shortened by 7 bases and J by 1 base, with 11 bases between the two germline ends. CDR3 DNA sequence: TGTGCCAGCACCGCCAGGGGCAGCAATCAGCCCCAGCATTTT. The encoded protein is CASTARGSNQPQHF.

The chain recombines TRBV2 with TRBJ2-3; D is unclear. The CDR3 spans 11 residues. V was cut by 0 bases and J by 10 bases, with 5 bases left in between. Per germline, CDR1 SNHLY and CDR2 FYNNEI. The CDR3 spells CASSEAGAQYF. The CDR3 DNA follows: TGTGCCAGCAGTGAAGCGGGTGCGCAGTATTTT.

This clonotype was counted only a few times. In nucleotides, the CDR3 is TGTGCCAGCAGCCAAGAAGGCAGGGGGCGCACAGATACGCAGTATTTT. Translated: CASSQEGRGRTDTQYF. V and J are TRBV4-2 and TRBJ2-3; TRBD1 matches at 8 bases. J gave up 1 base and V 0 bases, and 3 bases lay outside the gene matches. The CDR3 extends over 16 amino acids. Germline V gene lookup returns CDR1 LGHNA and CDR2 YNFKEQ.

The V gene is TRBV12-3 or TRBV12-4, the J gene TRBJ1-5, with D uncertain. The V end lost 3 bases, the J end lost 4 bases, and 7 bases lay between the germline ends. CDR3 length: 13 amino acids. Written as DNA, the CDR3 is TGTGCCAGCAGTTTTATGATGAATCAGCCCCAGCATTTT. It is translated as CASSFMMNQPQHF.

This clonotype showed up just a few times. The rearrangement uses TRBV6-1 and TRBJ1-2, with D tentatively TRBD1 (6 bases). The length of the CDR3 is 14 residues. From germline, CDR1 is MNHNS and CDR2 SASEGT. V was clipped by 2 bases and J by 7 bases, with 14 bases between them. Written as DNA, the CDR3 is TGTGCCAGCAGTGAAAGGGGGGGATGGAGTGGCTACACCTTC. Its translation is CASSERGGWSGYTF.

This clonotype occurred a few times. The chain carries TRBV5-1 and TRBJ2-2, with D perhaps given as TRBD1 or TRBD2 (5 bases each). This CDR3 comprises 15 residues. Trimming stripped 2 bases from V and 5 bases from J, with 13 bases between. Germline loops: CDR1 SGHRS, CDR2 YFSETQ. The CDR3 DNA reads TGCGCCAGCAGCTTCGCCCCTGAGGGGACCGGGGAGCTGTTTTTT. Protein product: CASSFAPEGTGELFF.

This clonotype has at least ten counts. CDR3 sequence reads: CSVQRGSYEQYF. The CDR3 nucleotides read TGCAGCGTTCAAAGGGGATCCTACGAGCAGTACTTC. The chain links TRBV29-1 to TRBJ2-7; tentative D call: TRBD1 (5 bases). Germline V gene lookup returns CDR1 SQVTM and CDR2 ANQGSEA. V was pared by 5 bases and J by 1 base, with 9 bases between. The CDR3 loop spans 12 amino acids.